This record concerns one TCR beta chain sequence. This sample stems from a study of blood T cell repertoires in COVID-19. The CDR3 extends over 16 amino acids. Germline CDR1 SGDLS, CDR2 YYNGEE. V was pared by 3 bases and J by 10 bases, with 20 bases between. Produced via immunoSEQ multiplex PCR; TCRdb's table is partial and in-frame only. Among 150,000 to 180,000 clones, approximately 91% were seen once, and the ten largest hold 2% to 3%. The chain recombines TRBV9 with TRBJ1-6, with D possibly matching TRBD1 (6 bases). The sample consisted of peripheral blood. The sequence derives from a woman aged 65 to 85 with acute or convalescent COVID-19. CDR3 sequence reads: CASSGQATGTGSPLHF. Written as DNA, the CDR3 is TGTGCCAGCAGCGGCCAAGCCACAGGGACCGGGTCACCCCTCCACTTT. Variable domain in full (rest from reference TRBV9 and TRBJ1-6): DSGVTQTPKHLITATGQRVTLRCSPRSGDLSVYWYQQSLDQGLQFLIQYYNGEERAKGNILERFSAQQFPDLHSELNLSSLELGDSALYFCASSGQATGTGSPLHFGNGTRLTVT.